The 17 T cell receptor beta chains given below trace back to one sample, sequenced in a study of cytotoxic CD8 clonotypes in ibrutinib-treated CLL. TCRdb's table, derived via immunoSEQ multiplex PCR, lists solely in-frame clones and lacks some. The table records some 300,000 clones, approximately 80% of them present only once. The sequenced sample was PBMCs, obtained before ibrutinib treatment. These receptor sequences come from a human donor with chronic lymphocytic leukemia.

The gene calls are TRBV7-9 and TRBJ2-4, with D tentatively TRBD2 (6 bases). Trimming pared 10 bases from V and 0 bases from J, leaving 19 bases between. Germline-derived CDR1 and CDR2 are SEHNR and FQNEAQ (reference sequence). The CDR3 runs to 16 residues. The CDR3: CAIGGANGIAKNIQYF. The CDR3 bases are TGTGCCATCGGGGGAGCCAATGGAATAGCCAAAAACATTCAGTACTTC.

The gene calls are TRBV11-2 and TRBJ2-2, with a weak D call TRBD2 (6 bases). Germline assignment: CDR1 SGHAT and CDR2 FQNNGV. The CDR3 extends over 15 amino acids. V dropped 5 bases and J dropped 5 bases, with 15 bases sitting between them. The CDR3 sequence is CASSSTGTSTGELFF. DNA of the CDR3: TGTGCCAGCAGCAGTACCGGGACTTCAACCGGGGAGCTGTTTTTT.

The chain combines TRBV4-2 with TRBJ1-4, with D unresolved. Deletions cut 0 bases from V and 6 bases from J, with 5 bases between. This CDR3 contains 13 residues. CDR1 is LGHNA and CDR2 is YNFKEQ in the germline V gene. The CDR3 protein is CASSQDLDEKLFF. CDR3 in DNA: TGTGCCAGCAGCCAAGATCTGGATGAAAAACTGTTTTTT.

This clone showed up just once. J is TRBJ2-1 and V is TRBV10-3, with a weak D call TRBD1 (6 bases). The CDR3 consists of 16 residues. CDR1 is ENHRY and CDR2 is SYGVKD in the germline V gene. Trimming removed 2 bases at V and 1 base at J, with 12 bases between. The CDR3 nucleotides are TGTGCCATCAGTGAGAACCAGGGGAGATCCTACAATGAGCAGTTCTTC. Protein sequence: CAISENQGRSYNEQFF.

This chain uses TRBV28 with TRBJ2-3; D perhaps matches TRBD2 (5 bases). Trimming took off 2 bases at V and 2 bases at J, with 8 bases between the two ends. This CDR3 has 14 amino acids. Germline values: CDR1 MDHEN, CDR2 SYDVKM. The CDR3 reads CASSLVTTTDTQYF. CDR3 sequence (DNA): TGTGCCAGCAGTTTAGTGACTACCACAGATACGCAGTATTTT.

V gene TRBV15 combines with J gene TRBJ2-7, with TRBD2 matching over 7 bases. After removal of 2 bases from V and 2 bases from J, the junction contained 6 bases not matched to a gene. The V gene's germline CDR1 is LNHNV and CDR2 YYDKDF (reference sequence). The CDR3 runs to 15 residues. The CDR3: CATSRLGLGPYEQYF. The CDR3 DNA reads as TGTGCCACCAGCAGATTAGGACTAGGACCCTACGAGCAGTACTTC.

The chain couples TRBV9 to TRBJ2-1; the match to TRBD1 covers 9 bases. J gave up 3 bases and V 6 bases, and 4 bases lay outside the gene matches. The CDR3 spans 14 residues. Germline V gives CDR1 SGDLS, CDR2 YYNGEE. This CDR3 reads CASNDRGFYNEQFF. CDR3 nucleotides: TGTGCCAGCAACGACAGGGGGTTCTACAATGAGCAGTTCTTC.

The CDR3 reads CASGLSGGLKTDTQYF. The CDR3 DNA reads as TGTGCTAGTGGTCTTAGCGGTGGGTTAAAAACAGATACGCAGTATTTT. The chain carries TRBV12-5 and TRBJ2-3, with D maybe TRBD2 (6 bases). V was trimmed by 5 bases and J by 3 bases, leaving 18 bases between them. The CDR3 sequence is 16 residues long. CDR1 LGHNT and CDR2 FRNRAP come from the germline V gene.

The chain carries TRBV6-1 and TRBJ1-2; D unresolved. Germline loops: CDR1 MNHNS, CDR2 SASEGT. The length of the CDR3 is 13 residues. The V end lost 1 base, the J end lost 8 bases, and 11 bases lay between the germline ends. The CDR3 coding sequence is TGTGCCAGCAGTGAAGGTGTGTACTGGGGCTACACCTTC. Amino acid sequence: CASSEGVYWGYTF.

V gene TRBV5-5 combines with J gene TRBJ2-1, with 7 bases that match TRBD1. Trimming at V came to 5 bases and at J to 3 bases, leaving 8 bases not matched to a gene. Germline assignment: CDR1 SGHKS and CDR2 YYEKEE (reference sequence). The CDR3 length is 15 residues. The CDR3: CASRPTGDVYNEQFF. The CDR3 DNA reads TGTGCCAGCAGGCCTACAGGGGATGTCTACAATGAGCAGTTCTTC.

The rearrangement joins TRBV6-5 to TRBJ1-2; 7 bases align to TRBD1. The CDR3 is 13 residues long. Trimming took 5 bases from V and 4 from J; bases not matched to a gene: 4. The germline CDR1 and CDR2 sequences are MNHEY and SVGAGI. CDR3 amino acids: CASSPQGLYGYTF. The CDR3 DNA sequence: TGTGCCAGCAGTCCACAGGGGCTCTATGGCTACACCTTC.

V gene TRBV7-2 combines with J gene TRBJ2-1; 7 nucleotides align to TRBD2. CDR1 and CDR2 from the germline V gene are SGHTA and FQGNSA. V dropped 1 base and J dropped 9; count of bases not matched to a gene: 6. The CDR3 extends over 14 amino acids. The CDR3 DNA sequence: TGTGCCAGCAGCTTAGTTGCGGGAGCGGGTGAGCAGTTCTTC. Residues: CASSLVAGAGEQFF.

This chain connects TRBV14 to TRBJ2-7; D assignment may be TRBD1 or TRBD2 (6 bases each). Trimming removed 0 bases at V and 3 bases at J, with 15 bases between. The CDR3 sequence is 16 residues long. Germline assignment: CDR1 SGHDN and CDR2 FVKESK. For the CDR3, the DNA is TGTGCCAGCAGCCAAGATGGGGGGCGGGCTGACTACGAGCAGTACTTC. It yields the protein CASSQDGGRADYEQYF.

The chain couples TRBV9 to TRBJ2-1; D uncertain. With 0 bases removed from V and 8 bases from J, the gap between germline ends came to 9 bases. Germline CDR1 is SGDLS and CDR2 is YYNGEE. There are 13 residues in the CDR3. The CDR3 region is CASSVGPVDEQFF. In DNA form, the CDR3 reads TGTGCCAGCAGCGTAGGTCCGGTCGATGAGCAGTTCTTC.

This chain joins TRBV4-2 and TRBJ2-4; TRBD1 aligns across 9 bases. The CDR3 covers 16 residues. The germline V gene encodes CDR1 LGHNA and CDR2 YNFKEQ. V trimming: 4 bases; J trimming: 1 base; junction bases outside the gene matches: 5. In DNA form, the CDR3 reads TGTGCCAGCAGCCCCAGGGACAGGGTTGCCAAAAACATTCAGTACTTC. Translating it yields CASSPRDRVAKNIQYF.

V gene TRBV7-6 combines with J gene TRBJ2-1, with TRBD2 matching 9 bases. This CDR3 is 16 amino acids long. V shed 5 bases and J 5 bases; nucleotides not matched to a gene: 10. Looked up from germline, CDR1 is SGHVS and CDR2 is FNYEAQ. The CDR3 DNA sequence: TGTGCCAGCAGCCTAAACATAGCGGGAGCGGACAATGAGCAGTTCTTC. Amino acid sequence: CASSLNIAGADNEQFF.

This sequence joins TRBV10-3 and TRBJ2-5, with a tentative D call TRBD1 (6 bases). In germline, CDR1 is ENHRY, CDR2 SYGVKD. V dropped 10 bases and J dropped 5 bases, with 20 bases sitting between them. The CDR3 extends over 14 amino acids. The CDR3 protein is CATRFPGDAETQYF. The CDR3 DNA follows: TGTGCCACCAGATTCCCAGGGGATGCGGAGACCCAGTACTTC.